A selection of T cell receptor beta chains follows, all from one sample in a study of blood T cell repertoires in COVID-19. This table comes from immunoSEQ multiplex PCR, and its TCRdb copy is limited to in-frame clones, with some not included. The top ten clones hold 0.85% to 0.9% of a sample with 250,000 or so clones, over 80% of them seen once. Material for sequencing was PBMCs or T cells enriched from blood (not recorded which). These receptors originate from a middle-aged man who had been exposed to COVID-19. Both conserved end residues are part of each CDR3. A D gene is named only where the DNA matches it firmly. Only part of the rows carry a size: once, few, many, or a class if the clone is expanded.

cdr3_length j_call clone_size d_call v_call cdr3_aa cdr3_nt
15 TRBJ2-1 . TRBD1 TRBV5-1 CASSRTGGAYNEQFF TGCGCCAGCAGCCGGACAGGGGGCGCCTACAATGAGCAGTTCTTC
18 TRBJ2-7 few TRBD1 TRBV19 CASSITDRDPLPTYEQYF TGTGCCAGTAGTATAACGGACAGGGACCCGCTACCTACCTACGAGCAGTACTTC
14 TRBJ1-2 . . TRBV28 CASSQPGRGYGYTF TGTGCCAGCAGTCAACCGGGCCGGGGCTATGGCTACACCTTC
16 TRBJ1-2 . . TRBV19 CASSPSLPRANYGYTF TGTGCCAGTAGCCCTAGCCTCCCGAGAGCTAACTATGGCTACACCTTC
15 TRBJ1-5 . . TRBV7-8 CASSLDQGLGQPQHF TGTGCCAGCAGCTTAGACCAGGGGCTTGGTCAGCCCCAGCATTTT
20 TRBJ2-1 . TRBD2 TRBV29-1 CSVEDRGLAGGLGSYNEQFF TGCAGCGTTGAAGATCGAGGACTAGCGGGAGGGCTGGGCTCCTACAATGAGCAGTTCTTC
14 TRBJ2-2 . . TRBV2 CASSRLASTGELFF TGTGCCAGCAGTAGGCTAGCGTCCACCGGGGAGCTGTTTTTT
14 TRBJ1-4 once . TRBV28 CASSLQGGGEKLFF TGTGCCAGCAGTTTACAGGGAGGTGGTGAAAAACTGTTTTTT
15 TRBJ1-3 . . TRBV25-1 CASGEGGFGGNTIYF TGTGCCAGCGGCGAGGGTGGGTTCGGCGGAAACACCATATATTTT
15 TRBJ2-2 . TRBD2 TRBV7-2 CASSSTSGVDGELFF TGTGCCAGCAGCTCGACTAGCGGGGTTGACGGGGAGCTGTTTTTT
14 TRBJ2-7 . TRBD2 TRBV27 CASRSSGGFHEQYF TGTGCCAGCAGATCTAGCGGGGGGTTCCACGAGCAGTACTTC
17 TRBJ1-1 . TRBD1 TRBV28 CASRSGTGWWSNTEAFF TGTGCCAGCAGATCCGGGACAGGGTGGTGGTCGAACACTGAAGCTTTCTTT
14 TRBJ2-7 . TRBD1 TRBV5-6 CASSLLGQGAKQYF TGTGCCAGCAGCTTGCTGGGACAGGGGGCGAAGCAGTACTTC
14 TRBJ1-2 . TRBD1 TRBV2 CASSADRGRRGYTF TGTGCCAGCAGCGCAGACAGGGGTCGCCGGGGCTACACCTTC
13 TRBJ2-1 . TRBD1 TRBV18 CASAGTAYNEQFF TGTGCCAGTGCCGGGACAGCTTATAATGAGCAGTTCTTC
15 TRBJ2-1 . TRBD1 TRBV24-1 CATSDRRTGRNEQFF TGTGCCACCAGTGACCGCCGGACAGGACGCAATGAGCAGTTCTTC
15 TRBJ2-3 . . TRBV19 CASSIHISSTDTQYF TGTGCCAGTAGTATCCACATCTCTAGCACAGATACGCAGTATTTT
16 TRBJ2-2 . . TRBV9 CASSVGVDPGAGELFF TGTGCCAGCAGCGTAGGGGTGGACCCGGGGGCCGGGGAGCTGTTTTTT
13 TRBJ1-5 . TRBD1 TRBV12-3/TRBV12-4 CASSGQGNQPQHF TGTGCCAGCAGTGGACAGGGCAATCAGCCCCAGCATTTT
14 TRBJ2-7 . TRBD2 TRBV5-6 CASSLVGRGYEQYF TGTGCCAGCAGCTTGGTTGGGAGGGGCTACGAGCAGTACTTC
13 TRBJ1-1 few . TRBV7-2 CASSGQPNTEAFF TGTGCCAGCAGTGGACAGCCCAACACTGAAGCTTTCTTT
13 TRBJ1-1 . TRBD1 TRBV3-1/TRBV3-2 CASSRQGNTEAFF TGTGCCAGCAGCCGACAGGGAAACACTGAAGCTTTCTTT
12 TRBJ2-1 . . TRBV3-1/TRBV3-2 CASSPLPGEQFF TGTGCCAGCAGCCCCCTCCCGGGAGAGCAGTTCTTC
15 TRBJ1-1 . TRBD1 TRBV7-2 CASSFGTGLGTEAFF TGTGCCAGCAGCTTTGGGACAGGACTGGGCACTGAAGCTTTCTTT
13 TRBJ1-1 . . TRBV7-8 CASSPGQNTEAFF TGTGCCAGCAGTCCGGGACAGAACACTGAAGCTTTCTTT
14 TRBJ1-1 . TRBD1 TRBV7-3 CASSSRDRNTEAFF TGTGCCAGCAGCTCCCGGGACAGGAACACTGAAGCTTTCTTT
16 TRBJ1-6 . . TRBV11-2 CASSLEFPGYNSPLHF TGTGCCAGCAGCTTAGAGTTCCCAGGGTATAATTCACCCCTCCACTTT
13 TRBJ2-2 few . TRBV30 CAWKGEGAGELFF TGTGCCTGGAAGGGGGAGGGAGCCGGGGAGCTGTTTTTT
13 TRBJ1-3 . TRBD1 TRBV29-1 CSVRTGAGNTIYF TGCAGCGTTCGGACAGGGGCAGGAAACACCATATATTTT
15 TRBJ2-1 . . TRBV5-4 CASSRPTSSYNEQFF TGTGCCAGCAGTCGCCCGACTAGCTCCTACAATGAGCAGTTCTTC
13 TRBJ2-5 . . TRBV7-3 CASSLTVHQTQYF TGTGCCAGCAGCTTGACAGTTCATCAGACCCAGTACTTC
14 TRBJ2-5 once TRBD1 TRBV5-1 CASSLGQGVKTQYF TGCGCCAGCAGCCTGGGACAGGGGGTTAAGACCCAGTACTTC
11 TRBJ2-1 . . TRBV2 CASRVPGEQFF TGTGCCAGCAGGGTACCGGGAGAGCAGTTCTTC
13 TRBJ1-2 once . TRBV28 CASSYGGGYGYTF TGTGCCAGCAGCTATGGGGGCGGCTATGGCTACACCTTC
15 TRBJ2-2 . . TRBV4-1 CASSRIAVNTGELFF TGCGCCAGCAGCCGAATAGCGGTAAACACCGGGGAGCTGTTTTTT
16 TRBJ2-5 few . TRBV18 CASSPLNSPYQETQYF TGTGCCAGCTCACCACTTAACAGCCCGTACCAAGAGACCCAGTACTTC
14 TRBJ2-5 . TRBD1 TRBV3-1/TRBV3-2 CASSKGGQEETQYF TGTGCCAGCAGCAAAGGGGGACAGGAAGAGACCCAGTACTTC
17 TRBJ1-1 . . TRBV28 CASGLEGGQRWDTEAFF TGTGCCAGCGGGTTGGAGGGGGGGCAGAGGTGGGACACTGAAGCTTTCTTT
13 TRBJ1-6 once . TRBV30 CAYSSTRESPLHF TGTGCCTACTCTTCAACAAGGGAGTCACCCCTCCACTTT
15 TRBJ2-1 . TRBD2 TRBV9 CASSVGGGSYNEQFF TGTGCCAGCAGCGTAGGCGGGGGGTCCTACAATGAGCAGTTCTTC
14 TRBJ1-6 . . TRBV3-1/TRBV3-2 CASSQDYRSVPLHF TGTGCCAGCAGCCAAGATTACAGGTCGGTACCCCTCCACTTT
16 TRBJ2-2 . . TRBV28 CASRSYRGGRTGELFF TGTGCCAGCAGATCCTACAGGGGAGGTCGCACCGGGGAGCTGTTTTTT
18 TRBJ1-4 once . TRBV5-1 CASSLVPPSGSWDEKLFF TGCGCCAGCAGCTTAGTTCCCCCTTCCGGGTCGTGGGATGAAAAACTGTTTTTT
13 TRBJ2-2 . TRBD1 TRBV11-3 CASSPGQAGELFF TGTGCCAGCAGCCCGGGACAGGCCGGGGAGCTGTTTTTT
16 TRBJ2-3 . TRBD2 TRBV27 CASTPGAGAFTDTQYF TGTGCCAGCACCCCGGGAGCGGGGGCCTTCACAGATACGCAGTATTTT